The 18 T cell receptor beta chains listed next were all sequenced from one sample in a study of identifying expanded T cells in peripheral blood. Generated by immunoSEQ multiplex PCR, the TCRdb table keeps only in-frame clones and is missing some. Of 80,000 to 95,000 clones listed, 70% to 90% are singletons. Sequenced: blood. Source of these receptors: a person aged 18 to 75 in good health.

The chain carries TRBV19 and TRBJ2-3; tentative D call: TRBD2 (7 bases). Germline V gene sequence: CDR1 LNHDA, CDR2 SQIVND (reference sequence). The CDR3 has 18 amino acids. V lost 6 bases and J 0 bases, leaving 22 bases between the germline ends. The CDR3 nucleotides are TGTGCCAGTAGCCCCTGGGCGGGGGCCACAAAAAGCACAGATACGCAGTATTTT. It encodes CASSPWAGATKSTDTQYF.

The chain recombines TRBV7-6 with TRBJ2-1, with 8 bases aligning to TRBD1. The CDR3 totals 20 residues. CDR1 is SGHVS, CDR2 FNYEAQ, per germline. Unmatched junction bases numbered 14, after V lost 1 base and J lost 0 bases. The CDR3 coding sequence is TGTGCCAGCAGCTTAGTGGCAGGGGGCTTGATGACTAGCTCCTACAATGAGCAGTTCTTC. This gives the protein CASSLVAGGLMTSSYNEQFF.

The V gene is TRBV19, the J gene TRBJ2-2; the match to TRBD1 covers 8 bases. The CDR3 has 15 amino acids. Germline V CDR1 and CDR2: LNHDA, SQIVND (reference sequence). V lost 7 bases to trimming and J lost 5 bases; unmatched junction nucleotides: 9. This CDR3 is CASISGTGKTGELFF. The CDR3 nucleotides read TGTGCCAGTATATCCGGGACAGGAAAAACCGGGGAGCTGTTTTTT.

The chain recombines TRBV5-1 with TRBJ2-2, with a weak D call TRBD2 (5 bases). CDR1 and CDR2 (germline): SGHRS, YFSETQ. V was cut by 5 bases and J by 4 bases, with 12 bases left in between. CDR3 size: 14 residues. The CDR3 sequence is CASSRGEATGELFF. The CDR3 nucleotides are TGCGCCAGCAGTCGGGGTGAGGCCACCGGGGAGCTGTTTTTT. The full variable domain, rest sourced from reference TRBV5-1 and TRBJ2-2, is KAGVTQTPRYLIKTRGQQVTLSCSPISGHRSVSWYQQTPGQGLQFLFEYFSETQRNKGNFPGRFSGRQFSNSRSEMNVSTLELGDSALYLCASSRGEATGELFFGEGSRLTVL.

The chain is built from TRBV2 and TRBJ1-1; D possibly corresponds to TRBD1 (6 bases). The CDR3 consists of 14 residues. Germline lookup yields CDR1 SNHLY and CDR2 FYNNEI. V was trimmed by 7 bases and J by 0 bases, leaving 12 bases between them. The CDR3 DNA reads as TGTGCCAGCACACTCAGGGGCCTGAACACTGAAGCTTTCTTT. This sequence encodes CASTLRGLNTEAFF.

The gene calls are TRBV6-1 and TRBJ2-2; D call uncertain. Per germline, CDR1 MNHNS and CDR2 SASEGT. This CDR3 is 15 amino acids long. Trimming took 5 bases from V and 0 from J, leaving 10 bases between them. CDR3 coding DNA: TGTGCCAGCAGTACAACGGACCCGAACACCGGGGAGCTGTTTTTT. Encoded protein: CASSTTDPNTGELFF.

The V gene is TRBV14, the J gene TRBJ2-7, with a weak D call TRBD1 (6 bases). CDR3 length: 14 residues. V lost 1 base, J lost 3 bases, and 10 bases lay in between. The V gene's germline CDR1 is SGHDN and CDR2 FVKESK. The CDR3 nucleotides read TGTGCCAGCAGCCAAGGAACAGGGAGCTACGAGCAGTACTTC. Encoded protein: CASSQGTGSYEQYF.

The gene calls are TRBV28 and TRBJ1-6; D ambiguous. Deletions cut 6 bases from V and 5 bases from J, with 14 bases between. The CDR3 is made up of 15 amino acids. Germline V gene data show CDR1 as MDHEN and CDR2 as SYDVKM. In nucleotides, the CDR3 is TGTGCCAGCAGCAGATGGGTCCGGAATAATTCACCCCTCCACTTT. It specifies CASSRWVRNNSPLHF.

The chain couples TRBV5-1 to TRBJ1-1; 10 bases map to TRBD1. In germline, CDR1 is SGHRS, CDR2 YFSETQ. Trimming at V came to 4 bases and at J to 11 bases, leaving 2 bases not matched to a gene. This CDR3 has 11 residues. CDR3 residues: CASSRGQGAFF. CDR3 in DNA: TGCGCCAGCAGCCGGGGACAGGGGGCTTTCTTT.

The sample holds a few counts of this clone. The V call is TRBV12-5, the J call TRBJ1-2; D unresolved. Trimming left V 5 bases short and J 10 bases short, with 17 bases between. CDR3 size: 13 residues. Germline V gene data show CDR1 as LGHNT and CDR2 as FRNRAP. The CDR3 DNA reads TGTGCTAGTGGTCCCGGACGGGAGGGTGACTACACCTTC. It is translated as CASGPGREGDYTF.

This chain links TRBV7-2 with TRBJ1-4; 8 bases are a match to TRBD1. The V gene end was trimmed by 1 base and the J gene end by 2 bases; junction bases not matched to a gene: 3. CDR3 size: 16 residues. Germline CDR1 reads SGHTA; CDR2 reads FQGNSA. CDR3 bases: TGTGCCAGCAGCTTAGGACAGGGGCTGACTAATGAAAAACTGTTTTTT. Translating it yields CASSLGQGLTNEKLFF.

The rearrangement joins TRBV18 to TRBJ2-1; perhaps TRBD2 as D (6 bases). The CDR3 spans 16 residues. Per germline, CDR1 KGHSH and CDR2 LQKENI. The V gene lost 1 base and the J gene lost 0 bases, with 10 bases spanning the gap. This CDR3 reads CASSPLAAVSYNEQFF. The CDR3, as DNA: TGTGCCAGCTCACCACTAGCGGCGGTCTCCTACAATGAGCAGTTCTTC.

The chain recombines TRBV18 with TRBJ2-5; the D is unclear. CDR3 length: 15 amino acids. V was clipped by 3 bases and J by 2 bases, with 13 bases between them. The V gene's germline CDR1 is KGHSH and CDR2 LQKENI. In DNA, the CDR3 is TGTGCCAGCTCACCCCGAGCCAAACAGCAAGAGACCCAGTACTTC. This translates into CASSPRAKQQETQYF.

The CDR3 region is CASSPGKQGGYGYTF. For the CDR3, the DNA is TGTGCCAGTAGTCCCGGAAAACAGGGGGGGTATGGCTACACCTTC. The rearrangement links TRBV19 to TRBJ1-2, with TRBD1 matching 8 bases. This CDR3 is 15 amino acids long. Germline values: CDR1 LNHDA, CDR2 SQIVND (reference sequence). With V trimmed by 5 bases and J by 5 bases, 10 bases remained unmatched.

This chain joins TRBV13 and TRBJ1-2; TRBD1 matches at 12 bases. With 5 bases clipped from V and 7 bases from J, the junction kept 8 bases outside the gene matches. Germline V gene lookup returns CDR1 PRHDT and CDR2 FYEKMQ (reference sequence). This CDR3 contains 15 residues. For the CDR3, the DNA is TGTGCCAGCAGCCCGGGGACAGGGGGCGGTGGTGGCTACACCTTC. Its translation is CASSPGTGGGGGYTF.

This chain uses TRBV7-9 with TRBJ2-5; 9 bases fit TRBD2. Trimming took 7 bases from V and 4 from J; bases not matched to a gene: 13. Germline assignment: CDR1 SEHNR and CDR2 FQNEAQ (reference sequence). This CDR3 is built from 16 residues. In DNA, the CDR3 is TGTGCCAGCAAGGGTAGGCGGGAGGGCCCTCGAGAGACCCAGTACTTC. Its translation: CASKGRREGPRETQYF. Combining the CDR3 with reference TRBV7-9 and TRBJ2-5 gives the whole variable domain DTGVSQNPRHKITKRGQNVTFRCDPISEHNRLYWYRQTLGQGPEFLTYFQNEAQLEKSRLLSDRFSAERPKGSFSTLEIQRTEQGDSAMYLCASKGRREGPRETQYFGPGTRLLVL.

This clone appeared a single time. V usage is TRBV30 and J usage is TRBJ2-5, with 8 bases matching TRBD2. Germline assignment: CDR1 GTSNPN and CDR2 SVGIG (reference sequence). The CDR3 loop spans 14 amino acids. Trimming took 2 bases from V and 5 from J; bases not matched to a gene: 7. CDR3 amino acids: CAWSRGGGYETQYF. In DNA form, the CDR3 reads TGTGCCTGGAGTCGGGGCGGGGGGTATGAGACCCAGTACTTC.

The chain's CDR3 is CASRVTGTAYEQYF. As DNA, the CDR3 is TGTGCCAGTAGGGTCACAGGAACCGCTTACGAGCAGTACTTC. The chain couples TRBV19 to TRBJ2-7; D is possibly TRBD1 (5 bases). Per germline, CDR1 LNHDA and CDR2 SQIVND (reference sequence). This CDR3 region has 14 residues. Trimming removed 6 bases from V and 4 bases from J, with 16 bases in between.